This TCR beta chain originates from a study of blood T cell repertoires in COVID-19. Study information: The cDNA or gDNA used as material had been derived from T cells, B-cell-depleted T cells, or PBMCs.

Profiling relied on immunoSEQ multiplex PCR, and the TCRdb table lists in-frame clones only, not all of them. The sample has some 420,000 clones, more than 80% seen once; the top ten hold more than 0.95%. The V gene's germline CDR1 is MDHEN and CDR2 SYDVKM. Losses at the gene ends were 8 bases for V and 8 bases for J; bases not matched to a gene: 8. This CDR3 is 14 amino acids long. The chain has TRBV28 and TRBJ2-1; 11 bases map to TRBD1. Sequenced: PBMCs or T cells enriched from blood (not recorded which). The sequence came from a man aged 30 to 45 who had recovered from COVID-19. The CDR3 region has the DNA TGTGCCAGCGCGGGACAGGGGGATAAGGATGAGCAGTTCTTC. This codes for CASAGQGDKDEQFF.